The 30 T cell receptor beta chains reported below all come from one sample, sequenced in a study of T cell changes during pregnancy in multiple sclerosis. TCRdb keeps only in-frame clones here, not all; method: immunoSEQ multiplex PCR. Found here are about 79,000 clones, 75% to 95% of them singletons; the top ten hold approximately 0.43%. Sequences were derived from CD4+ T cells from peripheral blood mononuclear cells, sampled in the second trimester of pregnancy. The receptor set was obtained from a female donor with multiple sclerosis, enrolled in a pregnancy study.

This clone was counted between two and nine times. The rearrangement links TRBV27 to TRBJ1-3, with D possibly being TRBD1 (5 bases). The germline CDR1 and CDR2 sequences are MNHEY and SMNVEV (reference sequence). The CDR3 runs 15 residues. The V gene lost 3 bases and the J gene lost 5 bases, with 14 bases spanning the gap. The CDR3 reads CASSFSGLGRNTIYF. The CDR3 DNA follows: TGTGCCAGCAGTTTTTCAGGGCTTGGCCGAAACACCATATATTTT.

This chain links TRBV5-5 with TRBJ2-5, with 7 bases identical to TRBD2. Germline CDR1 and CDR2: SGHKS and YYEKEE (reference sequence). The CDR3 spans 16 residues. The V gene end was trimmed by 0 bases and the J gene end by 2 bases; junction bases not matched to a gene: 7. CDR3 nucleotides: TGTGCCAGCAGCTTGGGGGAGGGGTGGGAGCAAGAGACCCAGTACTTC. Protein: CASSLGEGWEQETQYF.

This rearrangement joins TRBV30 to TRBJ1-5, with TRBD1 matching 7 bases. J was trimmed by 3 bases and V by 4 bases; bases with no gene match: 3. Germline V gene data show CDR1 as GTSNPN and CDR2 as SVGIG (reference sequence). The CDR3 is made up of 13 amino acids. The CDR3 bases are TGTGCCTGGACTGGACAGGCCAATCAGCCCCAGCATTTT. Translated, it gives CAWTGQANQPQHF.

This clone was observed a handful of times. This chain connects TRBV7-2 to TRBJ1-1; D unresolved. Germline assignment: CDR1 SGHTA and CDR2 FQGNSA. V dropped 1 base and J dropped 9 bases, with 9 bases sitting between them. The CDR3 loop spans 12 amino acids. In DNA form, the CDR3 reads TGTGCCAGCAGCTTAGATGACAAGCAAGCTTTCTTT. Protein sequence: CASSLDDKQAFF.

This clone appeared a single time. The rearrangement joins TRBV29-1 to TRBJ2-5; D is possibly TRBD1 (6 bases). Germline V lookup: CDR1 SQVTM, CDR2 ANQGSEA. The CDR3 runs 13 residues. Trimming removed 5 bases at V and 5 bases at J, with 15 bases between. In nucleotides, the CDR3 is TGCAGCGTTTTGGGAGTAAGGGGGGAGACCCAGTACTTC. Translation gives CSVLGVRGETQYF.

V and J are TRBV6-1 and TRBJ1-4, with 10 bases matching TRBD1. With 2 bases clipped from V and 5 bases from J, the junction kept 2 bases outside the gene matches. Per germline, CDR1 MNHNS and CDR2 SASEGT. This CDR3 has 15 residues. CDR3 residues: CASSEPGQGNEKLFF. The CDR3 coding sequence is TGTGCCAGCAGTGAACCGGGACAGGGGAATGAAAAACTGTTTTTT.

The chain has TRBV6-6 and TRBJ1-2; D gene uncertain. Germline assignment: CDR1 MNHNY and CDR2 SVGAGI (reference sequence). There are 13 residues in the CDR3. V was pared by 0 bases and J by 8 bases, with 10 bases between. The CDR3 is CASSYSPVTGYTF. CDR3 DNA: TGTGCCAGCAGTTACTCTCCAGTCACCGGCTACACCTTC.

V usage is TRBV29-1 and J usage is TRBJ2-7, with 7 bases that match TRBD1. With 0 bases clipped from V and 3 bases from J, the junction kept 8 bases outside the gene matches. The germline CDR1 and CDR2 sequences are SQVTM and ANQGSEA. CDR3 length equals 15 residues. CDR3 DNA sequence: TGCAGCGTTGAAGATCGCGGCAGGGGGAGCTACGAGCAGTACTTC. Its protein is CSVEDRGRGSYEQYF.

The genes are TRBV15 and TRBJ1-2; TRBD1 might be the D (6 bases). Between the trimmed V and J ends, which lost 3 bases and 4 bases, there was a span of 9 bases. There are 13 residues in the CDR3. Germline loops: CDR1 LNHNV, CDR2 YYDKDF (reference sequence). CDR3 protein: CATSRGGGYGYTF. Written as DNA, the CDR3 is TGTGCCACCAGCAGGGGAGGGGGCTATGGCTACACCTTC.

The rearrangement joins TRBV18 to TRBJ1-4; 7 bases fit TRBD1. The ends lost 3 bases at V and 5 bases at J; junction bases unmatched: 6. There are 15 residues in the CDR3. Germline V gene lookup returns CDR1 KGHSH and CDR2 LQKENI. CDR3 sequence (DNA): TGTGCCAGCTCACCCTACAGGGGACGGAATGAAAAACTGTTTTTT. This sequence encodes CASSPYRGRNEKLFF.

The V and J genes are TRBV6-6 and TRBJ1-2; 9 nucleotides agree with TRBD1. V lost 7 bases, J lost 5 bases, and 11 bases stayed unmatched. CDR3 size: 15 residues. Germline CDR1 is MNHNY and CDR2 is SVGAGI (reference sequence). CDR3 bases: TGTGCCAGCACTATAACAGGGGGCGATTGGTATGGCTACACCTTC. Amino acid sequence: CASTITGGDWYGYTF.

The chain employs TRBV5-8 and TRBJ1-6, with TRBD1 matching over 10 bases. This CDR3 is built from 16 residues. V dropped 3 bases and J dropped 5; count of bases not matched to a gene: 5. Germline loops: CDR1 SGHTS, CDR2 YDEGEE. The CDR3 DNA is TGTGCCAGCAGCTACGACAGGGGGCGCGATAATTCACCCCTCCACTTT. Its protein is CASSYDRGRDNSPLHF. Supplemented by reference TRBV5-8 and TRBJ1-6, the full variable domain reads EAGVTQSPTHLIKTRGQQATLRCSPISGHTSVYWYQQALGLGLQFLLWYDEGEERNRGNFPPRFSGRQFPNYSSELNVNALELEDSALYLCASSYDRGRDNSPLHFGNGTRLTVT.

This chain connects TRBV4-1 to TRBJ1-1; a weak D match, TRBD1 (6 bases). Germline lookup yields CDR1 MGHRA and CDR2 YSYEKL. This CDR3 has 15 residues. V lost 1 base and J 9 bases, leaving 18 bases between the germline ends. This CDR3 reads CASSQGALGQSKAFF. The CDR3 nucleotides are TGCGCCAGCAGCCAAGGAGCGTTGGGACAATCTAAAGCTTTCTTT.

The chain couples TRBV27 to TRBJ2-7, with 7 bases fitting TRBD2. The length of the CDR3 is 14 residues. Trimming removed 5 bases from V and 0 bases from J; junction bases left unmatched: 4. Germline CDR1 is MNHEY and CDR2 is SMNVEV (reference sequence). Here the CDR3 reads CASSRWEGSYEQYF. The CDR3 DNA follows: TGTGCCAGCAGTAGGTGGGAGGGCTCCTACGAGCAGTACTTC.

The rearrangement joins TRBV11-3 to TRBJ1-1, with a weak D call TRBD1 (5 bases). V was clipped by 1 base and J by 3 bases, with 12 bases between them. The CDR3 consists of 15 residues. Germline V gene lookup returns CDR1 SGHNT and CDR2 YENEEA. CDR3 coding DNA: TGTGCCAGCAGCTTAGTGGGGAAAGGGGACACTGAAGCTTTCTTT. Translating gives CASSLVGKGDTEAFF.

The genes are TRBV7-9 and TRBJ1-4; no clear D gene. This CDR3 has 14 amino acids. Germline CDR1 and CDR2: SEHNR and FQNEAQ (reference sequence). With 1 base removed from V and 8 bases from J, the gap between germline ends came to 11 bases. The CDR3: CASSLGDWLEKLFF. The DNA for the CDR3 is TGTGCCAGCAGCTTAGGAGACTGGCTCGAAAAACTGTTTTTT.

The rearrangement uses TRBV15 and TRBJ2-7, with TRBD1 as a possible D gene (6 bases). Germline CDR1 LNHNV, CDR2 YYDKDF (reference sequence). V was clipped by 3 bases and J by 12 bases, with 18 bases between them. The CDR3 has 13 amino acids. The CDR3 is CATSRDRQERPYF. In nucleotides, the CDR3 is TGTGCCACCAGCAGGGATAGACAGGAGAGGCCGTACTTC. The full variable domain, rest sourced from reference TRBV15 and TRBJ2-7, is DAMVIQNPRYQVTQFGKPVTLSCSQTLNHNVMYWYQQKSSQAPKLLFHYYDKDFNNEADTPDNFQSRRPNTSFCFLDIRSPGLGDTAMYLCATSRDRQERPYFGPGTRLTVT.

This chain links TRBV7-2 with TRBJ1-2; D gene unclear. The CDR3 is 13 residues long. V lost 5 bases to trimming and J lost 8 bases, with 15 bases between them. Germline V lookup: CDR1 SGHTA, CDR2 FQGNSA. The CDR3 spells CASSETPYFGYTF. CDR3 coding DNA: TGTGCCAGCAGCGAAACCCCCTACTTCGGCTACACCTTC. The variable domain in full, completed from reference TRBV7-2 and TRBJ1-2, reads GAGVSQSPSNKVTEKGKDVELRCDPISGHTALYWYRQSLGQGLEFLIYFQGNSAPDKSGLPSDRFSAERTGGSVSTLTIQRTQQEDSAVYLCASSETPYFGYTFGSGTRLTVV.

CDR3 in amino acids: CAISESIERFSGYTF. Here the CDR3 DNA reads TGTGCCATCAGTGAGTCAATCGAACGGTTCTCTGGCTACACCTTC. The chain joins TRBV10-3 to TRBJ1-2, with D hard to call. Germline loops: CDR1 ENHRY, CDR2 SYGVKD. This CDR3 spans 15 amino acids. V was cut by 0 bases and J by 7 bases, with 15 bases left in between.

The chain uses TRBV10-3 and TRBJ2-5; the match to TRBD2 covers 12 bases. The CDR3 extends over 15 amino acids. CDR1 ENHRY and CDR2 SYGVKD come from the germline V gene. Germline trimming cut 3 bases from V and 9 bases from J; bases unmatched to any gene: 8. The CDR3 nucleotides read TGTGCCATCAGTGATCCGGGACTAGCGGGCCGGGCCCAGTACTTC. It encodes CAISDPGLAGRAQYF.

The chain is built from TRBV10-3 and TRBJ1-1; the D is unclear. Trimming left V 0 bases short and J 8 bases short, with 13 bases between. This CDR3 is 14 amino acids long. In germline, CDR1 is ENHRY, CDR2 SYGVKD. CDR3 sequence (DNA): TGTGCCATCAGTGAGTCTCGAGGCCGTCGGGAAGCTTTCTTT. Its translation: CAISESRGRREAFF.

Turning to this clone: One end of the junction is discordant with germline, which a read error may explain. V gene TRBV7-7 combines with J gene TRBJ2-1; D possibly corresponds to TRBD2 (6 bases). The germline gives CDR1 SSHAT, CDR2 FNYEAQ (reference sequence). This CDR3 region has 15 residues. CDR3 in amino acids: CASSLESGVQNEQFF. The CDR3 coding sequence is TGTGCTAGCAGCTTAGAATCGGGGGTCCAGAATGAGCAGTTCTTC.

This sequence joins TRBV5-6 and TRBJ2-3; D perhaps matches TRBD2 (6 bases). The CDR3 covers 14 residues. V lost 4 bases, J lost 0 bases, and 9 bases lay in between. CDR1 SGHDT and CDR2 YYEEEE come from the germline V gene. CDR3: CASSRTTSTDTQYF. The CDR3 DNA reads TGTGCCAGCAGCAGGACTACTAGCACAGATACGCAGTATTTT.

The V call is TRBV7-8, the J call TRBJ1-2, with D maybe TRBD1 (5 bases). Between the trimmed V and J ends, which lost 1 base and 8 bases, there was a span of 17 bases. The CDR3 spans 15 residues. The germline V gene has CDR1 SGHVS and CDR2 FQNEAQ. CDR3: CASSLVRGAMGGYTF. The CDR3, as DNA: TGTGCCAGCAGCTTAGTGCGGGGCGCGATGGGAGGCTACACCTTC.

The rearrangement uses TRBV5-1 and TRBJ1-6; a possible D gene is TRBD1 (5 bases). From germline, CDR1 is SGHRS and CDR2 YFSETQ. Between the trimmed V and J ends, which lost 0 bases and 6 bases, there was a span of 10 bases. The CDR3 spans 15 residues. CDR3 sequence: CASSLGQGSNSPLHF. CDR3 in DNA: TGCGCCAGCAGCTTGGGGCAGGGCTCTAATTCACCCCTCCACTTT.

The chain recombines TRBV2 with TRBJ1-4; TRBD1 agrees at 7 bases. V trimming: 11 bases; J trimming: 0 bases; junction bases outside the gene matches: 3. The germline gives CDR1 SNHLY, CDR2 FYNNEI. This CDR3 has 13 residues. CDR3: CAGGQSTNEKLFF. CDR3 nucleotides: TGTGCCGGGGGACAGTCAACTAATGAAAAACTGTTTTTT.

V usage is TRBV11-1 and J usage is TRBJ2-5, with 12 bases lining up with TRBD2. Trimming at V came to 2 bases and at J to 1 base, leaving 8 bases not matched to a gene. Germline lookup yields CDR1 SGHAT and CDR2 FQDESV (reference sequence). The CDR3 contains 18 residues. CDR3 sequence (DNA): TGTGCCAGCAGCTTAAGTGGACTAGCGGGACTCCCCCAAGAGACCCAGTACTTC. Translating it yields CASSLSGLAGLPQETQYF.

The chain couples TRBV25-1 to TRBJ2-5; 9 bases line up with TRBD2. V lost 2 bases to trimming and J lost 5 bases; unmatched junction nucleotides: 6. The CDR3 sequence is 15 residues long. Germline values: CDR1 MGHDK, CDR2 SYGVNS. The CDR3 region is CASSEVSGRPETQYF. The CDR3 bases are TGTGCCAGCAGTGAAGTCAGCGGGAGGCCTGAGACCCAGTACTTC.

This chain connects TRBV30 to TRBJ1-2, with TRBD1 matching over 9 bases. Germline V gene data show CDR1 as GTSNPN and CDR2 as SVGIG (reference sequence). The CDR3 spans 15 residues. V lost 0 bases, J lost 6 bases, and 8 bases stayed unmatched. CDR3 residues: CAWSVQGARRDGYTF. CDR3 sequence (DNA): TGTGCCTGGAGTGTACAGGGGGCTCGTAGGGATGGCTACACCTTC.

This chain uses TRBV7-9 with TRBJ1-1; D gene uncertain. The CDR3 consists of 11 residues. V was trimmed by 4 bases and J by 3 bases, leaving 3 bases between them. CDR1 SEHNR and CDR2 FQNEAQ come from the germline V gene (reference sequence). The chain's CDR3 is CASSSYTEAFF. CDR3 in DNA: TGTGCCAGCAGCTCTTACACTGAAGCTTTCTTT.